The clone carrying this T cell receptor beta chain occurred once. The source of the sample is a study of T cell responses to AZD1222 COVID-19 vaccine. Assay: immunoSEQ multiplex PCR; the TCRdb copy retains only in-frame clones and omits some. The sample lists approximately 130,000 clones, about 82% seen once, with 7.9% in the top ten. Germline CDR1 and CDR2: SGHAT and FQNNGV. The CDR3 has 15 amino acids. V gave up 0 bases and J gave up 6 bases, with 12 bases separating them. The input for sequencing was peripheral blood, taken 28 days after the second dose of the MenACWY control vaccine. This sequence joins TRBV11-2 and TRBJ1-5; a possible D gene is TRBD1 (5 bases). The sequence was collected from an adult who received the MenACWY meningococcal vaccine as a control. The DNA of the CDR3 is TGTGCCAGCAGCTTAGATGCAGGGTTTGGTCAGCCCCAGCATTTT. Residues: CASSLDAGFGQPQHF. Supplemented by reference TRBV11-2 and TRBJ1-5, the full variable domain reads EAGVAQSPRYKIIEKRQSVAFWCNPISGHATLYWYQQILGQGPKLLIQFQNNGVVDDSQLPKDRFSAERLKGVDSTLKIQPAKLEDSAVYLCASSLDAGFGQPQHFGDGTRLSIL.